A single T cell receptor beta chain is shown here with its context. The data are from a study of blood T cell repertoires in COVID-19. Study background: COVID-19 samples, acute and convalescent, were from the United States, Italy and Spain. PBMCs, B-cell-depleted T cells, or T cells were the source of the cDNA or gDNA that made up the material.

The V gene lost 4 bases and the J gene lost 4 bases, with 16 bases spanning the gap. The CDR3 runs to 15 residues. CDR1 is MDHEN, CDR2 SYDVKM, per germline. As originally analysed: Estimation of nucleated cell counts relied on the amplification of reference gene primers. Sequencing used immunoSEQ multiplex PCR; TCRdb keeps in-frame clones, though not all of them. The DNA was the basis for D and trimming; V, J and clone size are from that table. This repertoire shows some 90,000 clones, about 88% found once; its top ten account for roughly 8.7%. This clonotype was obtained from a man over 45 with acute or convalescent COVID-19. The chain links TRBV28 to TRBJ1-2; D might be TRBD1 (6 bases). Sequencing was done on a sample of peripheral blood. Here the CDR3 reads CASSSSDRSGYGYTF. Written as DNA, the CDR3 is TGTGCCAGCAGTTCCTCAGACAGGTCGGGCTATGGCTACACCTTC.